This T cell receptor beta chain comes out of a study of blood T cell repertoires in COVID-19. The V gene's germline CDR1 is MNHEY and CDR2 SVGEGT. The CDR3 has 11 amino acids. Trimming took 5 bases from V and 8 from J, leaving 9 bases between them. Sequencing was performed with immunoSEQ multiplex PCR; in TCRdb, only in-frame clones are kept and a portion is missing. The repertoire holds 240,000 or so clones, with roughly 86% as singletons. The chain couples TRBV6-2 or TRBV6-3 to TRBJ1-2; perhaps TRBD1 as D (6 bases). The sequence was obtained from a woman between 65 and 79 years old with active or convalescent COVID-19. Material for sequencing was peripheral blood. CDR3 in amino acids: CASSAGGGYTF. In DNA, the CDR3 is TGTGCCAGCAGTGCGGGGGGCGGCTACACCTTC.